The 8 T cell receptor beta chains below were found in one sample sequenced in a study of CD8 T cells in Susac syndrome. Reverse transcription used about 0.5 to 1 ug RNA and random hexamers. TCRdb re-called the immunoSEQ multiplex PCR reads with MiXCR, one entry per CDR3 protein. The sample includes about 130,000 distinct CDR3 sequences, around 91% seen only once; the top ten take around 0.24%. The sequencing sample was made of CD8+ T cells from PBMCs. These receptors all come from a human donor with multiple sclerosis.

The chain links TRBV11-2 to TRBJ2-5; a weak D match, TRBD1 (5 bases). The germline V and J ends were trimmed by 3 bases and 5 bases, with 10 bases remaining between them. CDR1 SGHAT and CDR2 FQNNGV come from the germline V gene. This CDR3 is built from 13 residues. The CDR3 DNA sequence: TGTGCCAGCAGCTTCGACCCAGGGGAGACCCAGTACTTC. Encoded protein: CASSFDPGETQYF.

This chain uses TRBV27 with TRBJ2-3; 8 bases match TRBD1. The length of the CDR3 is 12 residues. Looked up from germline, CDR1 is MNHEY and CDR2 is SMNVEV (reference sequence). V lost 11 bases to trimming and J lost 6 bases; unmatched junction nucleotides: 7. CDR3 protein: CARTGKFDTQYF. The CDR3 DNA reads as TGTGCCCGGACAGGGAAGTTTGATACGCAGTATTTT.

CDR3: CASSPRDRDPDTQYF. The CDR3 DNA reads TGTGCCAGCAGCCCCCGGGACAGGGACCCAGATACGCAGTATTTT. The V gene is TRBV7-9, the J gene TRBJ2-3, with TRBD1 matching over 9 bases. V trimming: 5 bases; J trimming: 4 bases; junction bases outside the gene matches: 7. From germline, CDR1 is SEHNR and CDR2 FQNEAQ (reference sequence). CDR3 size: 15 residues.

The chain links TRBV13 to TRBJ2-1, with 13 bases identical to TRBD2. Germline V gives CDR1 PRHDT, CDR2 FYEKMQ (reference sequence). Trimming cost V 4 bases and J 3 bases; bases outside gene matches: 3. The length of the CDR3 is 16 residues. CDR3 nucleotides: TGTGCCAGCAGCTCGGGACTAGCGGGGAACTACAATGAGCAGTTCTTC. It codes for CASSSGLAGNYNEQFF.

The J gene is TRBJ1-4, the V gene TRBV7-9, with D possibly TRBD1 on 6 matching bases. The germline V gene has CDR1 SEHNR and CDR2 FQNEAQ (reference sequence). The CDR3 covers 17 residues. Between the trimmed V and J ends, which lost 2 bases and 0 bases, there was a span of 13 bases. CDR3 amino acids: CASSLTGIVATNEKLFF. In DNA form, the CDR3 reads TGTGCCAGCAGCTTAACAGGGATTGTTGCAACTAATGAAAAACTGTTTTTT.

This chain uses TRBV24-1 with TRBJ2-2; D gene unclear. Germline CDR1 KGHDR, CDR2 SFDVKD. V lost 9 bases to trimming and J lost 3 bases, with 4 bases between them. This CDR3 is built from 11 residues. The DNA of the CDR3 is TGTGCCACCGAGTACACCGGGGAGCTGTTTTTT. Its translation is CATEYTGELFF.

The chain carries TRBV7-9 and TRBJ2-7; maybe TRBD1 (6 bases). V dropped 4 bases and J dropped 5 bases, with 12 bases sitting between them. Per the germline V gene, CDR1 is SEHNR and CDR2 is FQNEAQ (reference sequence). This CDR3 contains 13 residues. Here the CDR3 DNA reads TGTGCCAGCAGCTCCCGGGACACTAACGAGCAGTACTTC. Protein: CASSSRDTNEQYF.

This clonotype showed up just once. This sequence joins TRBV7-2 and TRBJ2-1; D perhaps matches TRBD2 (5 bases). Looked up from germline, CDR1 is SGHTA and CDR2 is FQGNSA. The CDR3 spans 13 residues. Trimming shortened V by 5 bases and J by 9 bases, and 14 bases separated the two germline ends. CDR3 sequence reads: CASSLAMRVEQFF. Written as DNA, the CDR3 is TGTGCCAGCAGCCTCGCGATGCGGGTTGAGCAGTTCTTC.